This is a list of T cell receptor beta chains from one sample in a study of T cells in Graves' hyperthyroidism and ophthalmopathy. TCRdb reprocessed the multiplex PCR reads via MiXCR and lists one record per CDR3 protein. The table includes hundreds of thousands of distinct CDR3 sequences, around 15% detected once. Sequenced sample: blood. Every receptor here comes from a woman in her twenties or thirties with Graves' hyperthyroidism. The CDR3 runs from the conserved cysteine through the conserved F or W. A D gene is named only where the DNA matches it firmly. Size is stated for part of the rows, as once, few or many counts, or as a class when the clone is expanded.

V gene	clone size	J gene	D gene	CDR3 protein	CDR3 DNA
TRBV19	few	TRBJ2-1	TRBD2	CASSIRGLAFEQFF	TGTGCCAGTAGTATCCGGGGACTAGCTTTTGAGCAGTTCTTC
TRBV28	few	TRBJ1-5	TRBD1	CASSDGGQGYSNQPQHF	TGTGCCAGCAGTGACGGGGGACAGGGCTATAGCAATCAGCCCCAGCATTTT
TRBV12-3/TRBV12-4	many	TRBJ2-2	NA	CASSEPFGLNTGELFF	TGTGCCAGCAGTGAGCCGTTCGGGCTTAACACCGGGGAGCTGTTTTTT
TRBV19	few	TRBJ2-7	TRBD1	CASSSGTGGMYEQYF	TGTGCCAGTAGCTCCGGGACAGGGGGCATGTACGAGCAGTACTTC
TRBV28	few	TRBJ2-5	TRBD2	CASSPGRGGSQETQYF	TGTGCCAGCAGCCCGGGTCGGGGCGGGAGCCAAGAGACCCAGTACTTC
TRBV5-1	NA	TRBJ1-1	NA	CASSLDGKNTEAFF	TGCGCCAGCAGCTTGGACGGGAAGAACACTGAAGCTTTCTTT
TRBV12-3/TRBV12-4	few	TRBJ1-3	TRBD1	CASRGDSVFGNTIYF	TGTGCCAGCAGGGGGGACAGTGTGTTTGGAAACACCATATATTTT
TRBV20-1	many	TRBJ2-1	NA	CSAGPFEQFF	TGCAGTGCCGGCCCATTTGAGCAGTTCTTC
TRBV5-8	NA	TRBJ2-1	NA	CASSPVRTHYSEQFF	TGTGCCAGCAGCCCTGTCCGAACCCATTACAGTGAGCAGTTCTTC
TRBV6-2/TRBV6-3	many	TRBJ2-7	TRBD2	CASSVLAGGEQYF	TGTGCCAGCAGTGTACTAGCGGGAGGCGAGCAGTACTTC
TRBV10-3	few	TRBJ2-5	TRBD1	CAIRPGQVEGETQYF	TGTGCCATCAGGCCGGGACAGGTGGAAGGGGAGACCCAGTACTTC
TRBV2	many	TRBJ2-7	TRBD1	CASSQPTKRTGNYEQYF	TGTGCCAGCAGCCAACCTACCAAAAGGACAGGGAACTACGAGCAGTACTTC
TRBV6-1	NA	TRBJ2-3	NA	CASRAGPDTQYF	TGTGCCAGCCGGGCAGGGCCAGATACGCAGTATTTT
TRBV28	NA	TRBJ1-3	NA	CASSWVQGSGNTIYF	TGTGCCAGCAGTTGGGTACAGGGATCTGGAAACACCATATATTTT
TRBV27	many	TRBJ1-5	NA	CASSLYGHYNQPQHF	TGTGCCAGCAGTTTATACGGACACTATAATCAGCCCCAGCATTTT
TRBV5-1	many	TRBJ2-7	NA	CASSLLRGAYEQYF	TGCGCCAGCAGCTTGTTGCGAGGGGCCTACGAGCAGTACTTC
TRBV3-1	many	TRBJ2-5	TRBD1	CASSQSPGGQETQYF	TGTGCCAGCAGCCAATCGCCAGGGGGCCAAGAGACCCAGTACTTC
TRBV11-2	many	TRBJ2-1	TRBD2	CASSPTSGSSEQFF	TGTGCCAGCAGCCCGACTAGCGGGAGTAGTGAGCAGTTCTTC
TRBV18	few	TRBJ1-4	TRBD1	CASSSGTVNEKLFF	TGTGCCAGCTCTTCCGGGACAGTTAATGAAAAACTGTTTTTT
TRBV13	few	TRBJ2-2	NA	CASSQGRTGLSNTGELFF	TGCGCCAGCAGCCAAGGGAGGACAGGACTCTCGAACACCGGGGAGCTGTTTTTT
TRBV27	few	TRBJ2-1	TRBD2	CASSLSGDYGDEQFF	TGTGCCAGCAGTTTATCCGGGGACTATGGGGATGAGCAGTTCTTC
TRBV7-2	many	TRBJ1-1	TRBD1	CASNLPGQMNTEAFF	TGTGCCAGCAATCTACCGGGACAGATGAACACTGAAGCTTTCTTT
TRBV20-1	NA	TRBJ1-2	TRBD1	CSARGGGGGRGYTF	TGCAGTGCTAGGGGGGGTGGAGGGGGCCGGGGCTACACCTTC
TRBV7-8	NA	TRBJ2-7	NA	CASSSRTDSYYEQYF	TGTGCCAGCAGCTCCAGGACAGATAGTTACTACGAGCAGTACTTC
TRBV4-1	few	TRBJ2-1	TRBD2	CASSQAKLAGEQFF	TGCGCCAGCAGCCAAGCTAAACTAGCGGGAGAGCAGTTCTTC
TRBV6-1	NA	TRBJ2-7	TRBD2	CASSEGLAGTSEQYF	TGCGCCAGCAGTGAGGGACTAGCGGGAACCTCCGAGCAGTACTTC
TRBV5-6	many	TRBJ2-3	NA	CASSLRVVRGTDTQYF	TGTGCCAGCAGCTTGAGGGTGGTACGGGGCACAGATACGCAGTATTTT
TRBV10-3	many	TRBJ1-1	NA	CAISDGGITEAFF	TGTGCCATCAGTGACGGGGGTATCACTGAAGCTTTCTTT
TRBV30	many	TRBJ2-1	NA	CAWNRDLYNEQFF	TGTGCCTGGAATCGGGACCTTTACAATGAGCAGTTCTTC
TRBV6-1	many	TRBJ2-1	TRBD2	CASSSGTSYHEQFF	TGTGCCAGCAGCTCCGGGACTAGCTACCATGAGCAGTTCTTC
TRBV30	few	TRBJ1-3	NA	CAWSQGISGNTIYF	TGTGCCTGGAGCCAGGGGATCTCTGGAAACACCATATATTTT
TRBV14	many	TRBJ2-5	NA	CASSQALDSRGETQYF	TGTGCCAGCAGCCAGGCCCTTGACTCACGGGGCGAGACCCAGTACTTC
TRBV28	NA	TRBJ1-1	NA	CATHGGAEAFF	TGTGCCACTCACGGGGGAGCTGAAGCTTTCTTT
TRBV11-3	NA	TRBJ2-3	NA	CASSLDQTAVWIHTQYF	TGTGCCAGCAGCTTAGATCAGACAGCCGTTTGGATCCATACGCAGTATTTT
TRBV6-2/TRBV6-3	many	TRBJ2-2	NA	CASMYYGVGTGELFF	TGTGCCAGCATGTACTACGGGGTCGGCACCGGGGAGCTGTTTTTT
TRBV27	many	TRBJ2-1	NA	CASSNVGSYNEQFF	TGTGCCAGCAGTAATGTAGGCTCCTACAATGAGCAGTTCTTC
TRBV7-2	many	TRBJ1-2	NA	CASLHPTRQGGYTF	TGTGCCAGTTTACACCCGACGCGCCAGGGTGGCTACACCTTC
TRBV29-1	many	TRBJ2-7	TRBD1	CSVRTGTYEQYF	TGCAGCGTTCGGACAGGAACCTACGAGCAGTACTTC
TRBV3-1	many	TRBJ2-7	TRBD2	CASSQAGTSGRYEQYF	TGTGCCAGCAGCCAAGCCGGGACTAGCGGGAGATACGAGCAGTACTTC
TRBV12-3/TRBV12-4	many	TRBJ1-2	TRBD1	CAIEGGRDGYTF	TGTGCCATCGAAGGGGGCAGGGATGGCTACACCTTC
TRBV2	many	TRBJ2-2	NA	CASSTPRGVELFF	TGTGCCAGCAGTACCCCTCGAGGGGTGGAGCTGTTTTTT
TRBV6-1	NA	TRBJ1-5	NA	CAGADGGRQPQHF	TGTGCCGGTGCCGATGGTGGCCGTCAGCCCCAGCATTTT
TRBV27	many	TRBJ2-1	NA	CASSSRQGLMNNEQFF	TGTGCCAGCAGTTCCCGCCAGGGGTTGATGAACAATGAGCAGTTCTTC
TRBV28	many	TRBJ2-2	NA	CASSFETGELFF	TGTGCCAGCAGTTTCGAGACCGGGGAGCTGTTTTTT
TRBV29-1	many	TRBJ1-2	NA	CSVEDWDRGNGYTF	TGCAGCGTTGAAGATTGGGACCGGGGGAATGGCTACACCTTC
TRBV3-1	NA	TRBJ2-3	TRBD2	CASSLRIAGSTDTQYF	TGTGCCAGCAGCCTACGGATAGCGGGCAGCACAGATACGCAGTATTTT
TRBV3-1	many	TRBJ2-1	NA	CASSQVERNEQFF	TGTGCCAGCAGCCAAGTGGAGAGGAATGAGCAGTTCTTC
TRBV18	many	TRBJ2-5	NA	CASSPGSGDQETQYF	TGTGCCAGCTCACCGGGGTCGGGGGACCAAGAGACCCAGTACTTC
TRBV29-1	NA	TRBJ2-5	NA	CSVEDRQETQYF	TGCAGCGTTGAGGACAGACAAGAGACCCAGTACTTC
TRBV4-3	few	TRBJ2-7	TRBD2	CASSQDGPGGSSVEQYF	TGCGCCAGCAGCCAAGATGGGCCGGGCGGGAGTTCGGTAGAGCAGTACTTC
TRBV7-9	many	TRBJ2-7	NA	CASSLARVRDFSYEQYF	TGTGCCAGCAGCTTAGCGCGGGTCCGGGACTTCTCCTACGAGCAGTACTTC